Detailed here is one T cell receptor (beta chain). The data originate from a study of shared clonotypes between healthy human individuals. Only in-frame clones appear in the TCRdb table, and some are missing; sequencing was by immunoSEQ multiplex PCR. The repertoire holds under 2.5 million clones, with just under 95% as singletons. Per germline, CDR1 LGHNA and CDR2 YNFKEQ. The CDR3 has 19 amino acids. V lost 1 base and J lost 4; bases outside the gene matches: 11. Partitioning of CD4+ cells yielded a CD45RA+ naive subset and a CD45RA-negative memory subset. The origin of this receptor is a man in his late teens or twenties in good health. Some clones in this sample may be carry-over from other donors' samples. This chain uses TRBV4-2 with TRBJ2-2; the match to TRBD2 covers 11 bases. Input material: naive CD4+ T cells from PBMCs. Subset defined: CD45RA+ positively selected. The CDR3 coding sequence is TGTGCCAGCAGCCAAGGAGGAGTAGCGGGAGGGCGGGGCACCGGGGAGCTGTTTTTT. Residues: CASSQGGVAGGRGTGELFF.